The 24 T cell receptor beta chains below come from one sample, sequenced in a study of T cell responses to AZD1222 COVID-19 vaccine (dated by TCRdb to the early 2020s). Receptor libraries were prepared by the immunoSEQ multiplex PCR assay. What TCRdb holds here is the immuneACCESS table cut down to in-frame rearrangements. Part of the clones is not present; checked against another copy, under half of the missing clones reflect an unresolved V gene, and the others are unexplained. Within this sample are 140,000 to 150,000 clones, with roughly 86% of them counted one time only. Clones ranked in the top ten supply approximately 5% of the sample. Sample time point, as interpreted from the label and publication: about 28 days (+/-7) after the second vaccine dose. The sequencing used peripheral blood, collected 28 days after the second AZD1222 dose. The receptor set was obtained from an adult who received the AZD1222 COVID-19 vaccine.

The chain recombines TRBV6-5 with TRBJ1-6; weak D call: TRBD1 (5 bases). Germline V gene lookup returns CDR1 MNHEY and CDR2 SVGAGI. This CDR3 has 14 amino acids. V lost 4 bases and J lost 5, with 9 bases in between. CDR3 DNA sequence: TGTGCCAGCAGTTTTGGGACCGATAATTCACCCCTCCACTTT. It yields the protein CASSFGTDNSPLHF.

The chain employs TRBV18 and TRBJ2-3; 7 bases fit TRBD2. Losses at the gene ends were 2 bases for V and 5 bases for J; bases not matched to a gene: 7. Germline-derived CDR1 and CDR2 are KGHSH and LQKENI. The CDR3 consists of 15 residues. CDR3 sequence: CASSPLGLAEDTQYF. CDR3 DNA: TGTGCCAGCTCACCATTGGGGCTAGCGGAAGATACGCAGTATTTT.

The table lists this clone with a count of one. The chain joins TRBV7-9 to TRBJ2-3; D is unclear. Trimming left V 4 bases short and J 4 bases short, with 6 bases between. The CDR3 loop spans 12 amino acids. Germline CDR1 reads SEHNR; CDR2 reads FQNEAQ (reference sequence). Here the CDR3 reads CASSSQADTQYF. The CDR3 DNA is TGTGCCAGCAGCTCCCAGGCAGATACGCAGTATTTT.

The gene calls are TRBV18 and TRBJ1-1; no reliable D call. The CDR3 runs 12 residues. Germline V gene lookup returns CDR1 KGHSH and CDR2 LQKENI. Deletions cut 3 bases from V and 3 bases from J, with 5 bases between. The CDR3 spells CASSPSDTEAFF. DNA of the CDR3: TGTGCCAGCTCACCCTCAGACACTGAAGCTTTCTTT. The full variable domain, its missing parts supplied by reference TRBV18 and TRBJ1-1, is NAGVMQNPRHLVRRRGQEARLRCSPMKGHSHVYWYRQLPEEGLKFMVYLQKENIIDESGMPKERFSAEFPKEGPSILRIQQVVRGDSAAYFCASSPSDTEAFFGQGTRLTVV.

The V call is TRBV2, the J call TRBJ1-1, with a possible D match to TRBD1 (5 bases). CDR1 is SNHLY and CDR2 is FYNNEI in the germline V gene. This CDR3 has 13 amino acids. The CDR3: CSGAGPSNTEAFF. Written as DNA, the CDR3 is TGTTCCGGAGCAGGGCCCTCGAACACTGAAGCTTTCTTT.

CDR3 region: CASSPGALVNEQYF. The CDR3 DNA sequence: TGTGCCAGCTCACCCGGGGCTCTCGTGAACGAGCAGTACTTC. This sequence joins TRBV18 and TRBJ2-7, with D perhaps matching TRBD1 or TRBD2 (5 bases each). The CDR3 contains 14 residues. The V and J ends lost 3 bases and 5 bases respectively, with 14 bases between them. Germline V gene sequence: CDR1 KGHSH, CDR2 LQKENI.

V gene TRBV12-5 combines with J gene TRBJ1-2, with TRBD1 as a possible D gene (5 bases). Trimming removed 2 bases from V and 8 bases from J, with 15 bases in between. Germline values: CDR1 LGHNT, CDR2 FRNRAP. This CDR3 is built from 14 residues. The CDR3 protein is CASGLSRGVGGYTF. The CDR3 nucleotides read TGTGCTAGTGGTTTGTCCCGGGGCGTTGGAGGCTACACCTTC.

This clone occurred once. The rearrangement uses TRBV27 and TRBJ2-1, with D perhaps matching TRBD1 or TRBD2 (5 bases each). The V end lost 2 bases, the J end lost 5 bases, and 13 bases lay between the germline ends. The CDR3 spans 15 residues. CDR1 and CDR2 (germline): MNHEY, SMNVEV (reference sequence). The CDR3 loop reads CASSLARDPNNEQFF. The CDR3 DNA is TGTGCCAGCAGTTTAGCCCGGGACCCAAACAATGAGCAGTTCTTC.

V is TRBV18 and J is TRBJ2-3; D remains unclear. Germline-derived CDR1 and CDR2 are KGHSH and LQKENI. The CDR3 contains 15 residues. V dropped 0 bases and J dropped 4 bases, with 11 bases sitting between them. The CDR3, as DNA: TGTGCCAGCTCACCACCCCGTCCATCGGCAGATACGCAGTATTTT. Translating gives CASSPPRPSADTQYF. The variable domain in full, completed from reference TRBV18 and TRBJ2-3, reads NAGVMQNPRHLVRRRGQEARLRCSPMKGHSHVYWYRQLPEEGLKFMVYLQKENIIDESGMPKERFSAEFPKEGPSILRIQQVVRGDSAAYFCASSPPRPSADTQYFGPGTRLTVL.

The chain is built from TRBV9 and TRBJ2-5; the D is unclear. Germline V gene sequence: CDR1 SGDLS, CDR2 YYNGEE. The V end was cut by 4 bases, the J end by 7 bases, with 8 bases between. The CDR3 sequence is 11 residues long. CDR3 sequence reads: CASSSTGTQYF. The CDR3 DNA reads TGTGCCAGCAGCTCCACCGGGACCCAGTACTTC.

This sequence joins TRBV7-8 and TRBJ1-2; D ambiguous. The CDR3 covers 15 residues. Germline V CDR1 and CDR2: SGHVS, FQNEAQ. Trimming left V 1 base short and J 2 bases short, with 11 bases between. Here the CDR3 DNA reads TGTGCCAGCAGCTTAGTAGTCCCTCCCAACTATGGCTACACCTTC. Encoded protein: CASSLVVPPNYGYTF.

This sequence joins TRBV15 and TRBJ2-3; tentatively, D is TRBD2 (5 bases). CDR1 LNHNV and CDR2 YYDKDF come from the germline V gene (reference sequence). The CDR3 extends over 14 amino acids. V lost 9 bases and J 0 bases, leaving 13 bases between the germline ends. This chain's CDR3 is CATRLSGSTDTQYF. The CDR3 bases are TGTGCCACTCGGCTCAGCGGTAGCACAGATACGCAGTATTTT.

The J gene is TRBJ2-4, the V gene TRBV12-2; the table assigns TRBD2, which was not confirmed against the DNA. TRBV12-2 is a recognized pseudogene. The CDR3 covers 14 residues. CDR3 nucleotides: TGTGCAAGTCGCCCCTGTTATGCCAAAAACATTCAGTACTTC. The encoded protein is CASRPCYAKNIQYF.

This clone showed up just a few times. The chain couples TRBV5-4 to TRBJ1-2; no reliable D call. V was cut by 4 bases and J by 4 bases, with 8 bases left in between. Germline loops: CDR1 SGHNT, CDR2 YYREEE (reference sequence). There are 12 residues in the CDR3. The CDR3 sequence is CASSVDTYGYTF. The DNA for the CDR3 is TGTGCCAGCAGCGTAGACACCTATGGCTACACCTTC.

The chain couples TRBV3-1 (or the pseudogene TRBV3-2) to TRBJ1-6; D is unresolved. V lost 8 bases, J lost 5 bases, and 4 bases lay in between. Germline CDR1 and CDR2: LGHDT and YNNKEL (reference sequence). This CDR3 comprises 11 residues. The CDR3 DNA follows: TGTGCCAGCTCAGATAATTCACCCCTCCACTTT. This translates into CASSDNSPLHF.

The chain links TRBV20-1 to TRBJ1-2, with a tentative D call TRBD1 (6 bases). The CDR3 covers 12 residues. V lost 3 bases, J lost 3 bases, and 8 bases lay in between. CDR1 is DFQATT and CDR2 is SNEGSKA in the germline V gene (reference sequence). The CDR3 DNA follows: TGCAGTGCTAGTAACAGGGACTATGGCTACACCTTC. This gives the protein CSASNRDYGYTF.

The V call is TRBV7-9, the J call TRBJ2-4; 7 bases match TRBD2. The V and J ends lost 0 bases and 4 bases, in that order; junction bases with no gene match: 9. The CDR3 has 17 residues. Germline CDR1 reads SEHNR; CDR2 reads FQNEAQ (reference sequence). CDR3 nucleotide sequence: TGTGCCAGCAGCTTAGCACTAGCGAGAGAGGGAAAAAACATTCAGTACTTC. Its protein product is CASSLALAREGKNIQYF.

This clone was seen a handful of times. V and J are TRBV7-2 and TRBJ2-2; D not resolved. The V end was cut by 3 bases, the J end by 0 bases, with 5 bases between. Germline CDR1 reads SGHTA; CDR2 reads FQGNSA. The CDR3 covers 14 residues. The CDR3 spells CASSFQANTGELFF. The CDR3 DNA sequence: TGTGCCAGCAGCTTTCAGGCGAACACCGGGGAGCTGTTTTTT.

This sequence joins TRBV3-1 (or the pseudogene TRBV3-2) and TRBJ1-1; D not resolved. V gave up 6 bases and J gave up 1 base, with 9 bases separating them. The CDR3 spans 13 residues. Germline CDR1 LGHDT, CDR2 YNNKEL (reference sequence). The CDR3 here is CASSSLTNTEAFF. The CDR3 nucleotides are TGTGCCAGCAGTTCGCTGACGAACACTGAAGCTTTCTTT.

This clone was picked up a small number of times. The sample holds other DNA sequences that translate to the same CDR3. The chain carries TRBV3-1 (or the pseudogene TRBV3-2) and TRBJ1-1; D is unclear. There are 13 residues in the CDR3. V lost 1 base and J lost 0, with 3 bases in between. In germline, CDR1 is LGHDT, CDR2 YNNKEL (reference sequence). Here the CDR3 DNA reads TGTGCCAGCAGCCAAGGGTTGAACACTGAAGCTTTCTTT. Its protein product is CASSQGLNTEAFF.

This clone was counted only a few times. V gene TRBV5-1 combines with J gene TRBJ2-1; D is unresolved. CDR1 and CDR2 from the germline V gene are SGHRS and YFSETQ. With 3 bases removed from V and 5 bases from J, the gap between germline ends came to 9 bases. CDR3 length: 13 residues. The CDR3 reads CASSSDPDNEQFF. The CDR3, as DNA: TGCGCCAGCAGCTCGGACCCGGACAATGAGCAGTTCTTC.

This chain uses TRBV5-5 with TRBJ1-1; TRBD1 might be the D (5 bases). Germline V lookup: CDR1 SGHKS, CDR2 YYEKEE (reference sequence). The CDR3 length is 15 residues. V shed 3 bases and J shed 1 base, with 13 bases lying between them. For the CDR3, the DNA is TGTGCCAGCAGCTCCCAAGCAGGGAAGAACACTGAAGCTTTCTTT. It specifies CASSSQAGKNTEAFF.

The CDR3 sequence: CASTSDSYNSPLHF. The DNA of the CDR3 is TGTGCCAGTACCTCAGACAGCTATAATTCACCCCTCCACTTT. The chain carries TRBV19 and TRBJ1-6; possible D gene TRBD1, 5 bases. Germline V gives CDR1 LNHDA, CDR2 SQIVND (reference sequence). Between the trimmed V and J ends, which lost 7 bases and 3 bases, there was a span of 10 bases. The CDR3 runs 14 residues.

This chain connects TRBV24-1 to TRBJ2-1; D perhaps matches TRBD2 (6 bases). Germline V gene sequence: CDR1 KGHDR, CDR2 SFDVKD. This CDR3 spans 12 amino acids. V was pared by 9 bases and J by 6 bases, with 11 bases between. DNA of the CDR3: TGTGCCACCGGCGGGGACGTCAATGAGCAGTTCTTC. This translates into CATGGDVNEQFF.